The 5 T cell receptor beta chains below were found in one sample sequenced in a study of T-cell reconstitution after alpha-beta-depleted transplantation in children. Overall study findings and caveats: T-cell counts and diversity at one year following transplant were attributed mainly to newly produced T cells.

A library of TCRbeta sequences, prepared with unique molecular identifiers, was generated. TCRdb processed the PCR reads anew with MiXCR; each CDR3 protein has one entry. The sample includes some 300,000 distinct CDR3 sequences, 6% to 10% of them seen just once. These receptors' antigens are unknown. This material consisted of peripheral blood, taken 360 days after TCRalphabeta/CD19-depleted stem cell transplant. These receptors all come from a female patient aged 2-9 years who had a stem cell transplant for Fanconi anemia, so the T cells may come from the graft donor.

Here the CDR3 reads CASSLGTVHGELFF. DNA for the CDR3: TGTGCCAGCAGCTTAGGGACAGTTCACGGGGAGCTGTTTTTT. The chain employs TRBV7-9 and TRBJ2-2, with TRBD1 as a possible D gene (6 bases). Trimming stripped 1 base from V and 7 bases from J, with 10 bases between. There are 14 residues in the CDR3. Germline V gene lookup returns CDR1 SEHNR and CDR2 FQNEAQ (reference sequence).

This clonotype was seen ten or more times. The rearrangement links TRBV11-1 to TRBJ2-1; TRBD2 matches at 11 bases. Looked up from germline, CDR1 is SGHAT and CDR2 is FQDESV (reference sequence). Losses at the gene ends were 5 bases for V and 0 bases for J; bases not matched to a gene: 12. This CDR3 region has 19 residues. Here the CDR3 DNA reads TGTGCCAGCAGCCCCCTCTTGACTAGCGGGACTAGCTCCTACAATGAGCAGTTCTTC. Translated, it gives CASSPLLTSGTSSYNEQFF.

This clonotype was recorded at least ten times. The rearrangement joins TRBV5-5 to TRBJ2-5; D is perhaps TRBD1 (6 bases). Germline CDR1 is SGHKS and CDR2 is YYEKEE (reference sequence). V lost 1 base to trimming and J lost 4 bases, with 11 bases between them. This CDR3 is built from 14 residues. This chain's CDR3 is CASSLPQGPETQYF. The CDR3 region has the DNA TGTGCCAGCAGCTTGCCACAGGGACCAGAGACCCAGTACTTC.

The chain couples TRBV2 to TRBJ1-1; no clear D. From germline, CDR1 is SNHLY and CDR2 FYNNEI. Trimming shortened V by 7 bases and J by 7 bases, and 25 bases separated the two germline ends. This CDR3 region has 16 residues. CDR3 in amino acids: CASTPGEGIAGNEAFF. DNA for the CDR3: TGTGCCAGCACCCCTGGGGAGGGAATTGCGGGCAATGAAGCTTTCTTT.

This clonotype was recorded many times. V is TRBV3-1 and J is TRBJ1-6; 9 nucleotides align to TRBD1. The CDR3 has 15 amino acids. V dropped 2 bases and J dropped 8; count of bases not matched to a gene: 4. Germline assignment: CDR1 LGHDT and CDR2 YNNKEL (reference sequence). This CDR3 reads CASSQPGQGYSPLHF. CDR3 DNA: TGTGCCAGCAGCCAACCGGGACAGGGCTATTCACCCCTCCACTTT. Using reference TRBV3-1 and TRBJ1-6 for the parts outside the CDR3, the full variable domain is DTAVSQTPKYLVTQMGNDKSIKCEQNLGHDTMYWYKQDSKKFLKIMFSYNNKELIINETVPNRFSPKSPDKAHLNLHINSLELGDSAVYFCASSQPGQGYSPLHFGNGTRLTVT.